This TCR beta chain was retrieved from a study of blood T cell repertoires in COVID-19 (TCRdb year 2020). With regard to the full study: Samples from collaborators originated in the United States, Italy and Spain and spanned both the acute and convalescent phases of COVID-19. The material from the prospective study consisted of cDNA or gDNA derived from T cells, B-cell-depleted T cells, or PBMCs. The dataset comprised deeply sampled blood TCRbeta repertoires from subjects exposed to, actively infected with, or recovered from COVID-19. A freely available public database, intended as a resource for researchers studying the immune response to SARS-CoV-2, is where the repertoires were released. The samples were drawn from two sources: the first 160 participants of the ongoing ImmuneRACE study, and over 950 subjects contributed by 6 global collaborators. The sample metadata nearly always contained a de-identified subject ID, COVID-19 status, age in years and sex. Where available, HLA class I and class II types were taken from metadata supplied by the sample provider and were not determined by assay-based typing.

What the authors observed across the whole study: Clinical and demographic metadata were provided uncurated, with the amount varying by source and participant.

Participants in the prospective study were aged roughly 18 to 89 years, lived in 20 to 30 United States geographic areas, and enrolled through a virtual design. In the prospective study, participants were assigned to cohorts based on the clinical history participants reported in a screening survey and a study questionnaire. Recovered participants in ImmuneRACE Cohort 3 were defined as having two consecutive negative NP/OP PCR tests, clearance from a healthcare professional, or resolution of symptoms. In the prospective study, mobile phlebotomists collected whole blood, serum and a nasopharyngeal or oropharyngeal swab from each participant. Prospective study participants could optionally give additional blood draws and questionnaires over an approximately two-month period. Before DNA extraction, blood samples from the prospective study were shipped at room temperature or frozen. Based on the germline V gene, the CDR1 and CDR2 sequences are SGHTA and FQGNSA. The CDR3 contains 16 residues, cysteine and phenylalanine counted. The sequence is cut down to CDR3 DNA, 48 bases in frame from base 1. V drops 7 bases and J drops 8 bases, leaving 26 bases in between.

Worth noting for this clone: Its antigen is still unknown. Base qualities were left out, and no much larger clone turns up one base away.

TCRbeta CDR3 regions were amplified from genomic DNA by means of the immunoSEQ Assay, a bias-controlled multiplex PCR. In the original analysis: Nucleated cell counts per sample were estimated from amplification of reference gene primers within the assay. Sequence reads were collapsed and filtered to measure the absolute abundance of every unique TCRbeta CDR3 rearrangement. For each sample, productive Simpson clonality was calculated as the square root of Simpson's diversity index over productive rearrangements. Sourced from immuneACCESS, this table was stored by TCRdb with only in-frame sequences that have V and J called. A share of the clones is absent; for the studies checked, an unresolved V gene accounts for under half, and the remainder has no known explanation. The V and J calls and clone size are taken from that table; D and trimming were inferred from the DNA. The sample profile shows about 170,000 clones; more than 80% of them were found once. Approximately 12% of the sample is held by the ten biggest clonotypes.

Input material: PBMCs or T cells enriched from blood (not recorded which). The TCR originated in a man in his forties or fifties who had recovered from COVID-19. This sequence uses TRBV7-2 and TRBJ1-2, with TRBD1 perhaps the D gene, on 5 matching bases. The DNA reads as follows: TGTGCCAGCACCCTTAATGCTTTCAGGGAAACGCACGGCTACACCTTC. This translates into CASTLNAFRETHGYTF.